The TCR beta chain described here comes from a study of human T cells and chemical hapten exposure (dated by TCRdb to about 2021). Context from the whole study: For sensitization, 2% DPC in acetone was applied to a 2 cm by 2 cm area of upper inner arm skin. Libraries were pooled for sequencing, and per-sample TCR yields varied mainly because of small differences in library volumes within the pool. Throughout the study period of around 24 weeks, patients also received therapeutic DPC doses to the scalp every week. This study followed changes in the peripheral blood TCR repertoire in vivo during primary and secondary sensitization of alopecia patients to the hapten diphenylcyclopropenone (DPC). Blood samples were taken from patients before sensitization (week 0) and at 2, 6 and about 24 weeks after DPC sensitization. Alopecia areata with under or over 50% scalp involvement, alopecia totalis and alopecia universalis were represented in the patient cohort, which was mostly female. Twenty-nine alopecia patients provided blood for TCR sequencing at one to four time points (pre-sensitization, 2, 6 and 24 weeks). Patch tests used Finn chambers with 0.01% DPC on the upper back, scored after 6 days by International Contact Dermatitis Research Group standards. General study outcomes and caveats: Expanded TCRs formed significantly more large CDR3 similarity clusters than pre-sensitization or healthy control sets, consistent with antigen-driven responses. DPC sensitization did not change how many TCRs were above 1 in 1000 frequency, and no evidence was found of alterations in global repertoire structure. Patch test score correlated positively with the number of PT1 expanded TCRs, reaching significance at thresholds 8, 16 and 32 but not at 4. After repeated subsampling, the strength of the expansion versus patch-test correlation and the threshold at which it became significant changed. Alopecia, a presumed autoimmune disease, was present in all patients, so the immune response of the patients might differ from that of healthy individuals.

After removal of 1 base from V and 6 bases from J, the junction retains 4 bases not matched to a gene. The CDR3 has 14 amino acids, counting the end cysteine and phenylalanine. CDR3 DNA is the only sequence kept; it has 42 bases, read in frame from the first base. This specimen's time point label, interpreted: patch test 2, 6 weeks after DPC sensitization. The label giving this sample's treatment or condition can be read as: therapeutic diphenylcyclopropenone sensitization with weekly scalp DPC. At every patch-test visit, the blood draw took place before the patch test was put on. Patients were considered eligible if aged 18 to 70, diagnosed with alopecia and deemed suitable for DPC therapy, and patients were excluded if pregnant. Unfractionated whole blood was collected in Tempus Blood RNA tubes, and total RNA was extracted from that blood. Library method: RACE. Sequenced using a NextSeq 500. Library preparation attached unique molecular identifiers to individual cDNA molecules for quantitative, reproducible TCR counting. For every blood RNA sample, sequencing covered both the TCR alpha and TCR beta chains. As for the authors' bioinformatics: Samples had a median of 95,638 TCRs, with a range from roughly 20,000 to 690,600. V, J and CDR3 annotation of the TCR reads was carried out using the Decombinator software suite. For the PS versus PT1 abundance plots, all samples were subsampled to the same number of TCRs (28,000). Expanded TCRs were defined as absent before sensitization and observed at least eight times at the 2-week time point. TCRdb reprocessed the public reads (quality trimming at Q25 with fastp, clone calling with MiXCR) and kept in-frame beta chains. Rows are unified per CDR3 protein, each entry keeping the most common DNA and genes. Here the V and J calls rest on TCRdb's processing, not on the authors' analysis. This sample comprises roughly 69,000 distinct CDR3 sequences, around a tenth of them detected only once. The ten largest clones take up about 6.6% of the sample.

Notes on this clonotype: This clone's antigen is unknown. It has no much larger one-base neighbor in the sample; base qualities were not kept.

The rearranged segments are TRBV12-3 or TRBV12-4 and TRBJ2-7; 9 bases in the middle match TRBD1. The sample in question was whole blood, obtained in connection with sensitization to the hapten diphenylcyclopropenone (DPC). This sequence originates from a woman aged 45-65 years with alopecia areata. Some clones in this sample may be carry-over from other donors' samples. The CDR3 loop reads CASSLGDRAAEQYF. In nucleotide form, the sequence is TGTGCCAGCAGTTTAGGGGACAGGGCCGCCGAGCAGTACTTC.